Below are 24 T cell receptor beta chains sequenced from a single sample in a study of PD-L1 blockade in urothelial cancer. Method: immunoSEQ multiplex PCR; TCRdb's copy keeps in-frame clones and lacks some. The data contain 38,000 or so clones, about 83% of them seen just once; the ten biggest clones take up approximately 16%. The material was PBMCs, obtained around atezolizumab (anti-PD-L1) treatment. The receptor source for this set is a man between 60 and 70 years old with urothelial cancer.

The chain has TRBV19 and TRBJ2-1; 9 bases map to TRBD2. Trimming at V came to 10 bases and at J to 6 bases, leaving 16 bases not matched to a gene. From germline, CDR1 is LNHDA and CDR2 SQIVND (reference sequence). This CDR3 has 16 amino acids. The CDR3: CATSNVGRGGRNEQFF. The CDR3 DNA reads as TGTGCCACCTCTAATGTAGGGCGGGGGGGCCGCAATGAGCAGTTCTTC.

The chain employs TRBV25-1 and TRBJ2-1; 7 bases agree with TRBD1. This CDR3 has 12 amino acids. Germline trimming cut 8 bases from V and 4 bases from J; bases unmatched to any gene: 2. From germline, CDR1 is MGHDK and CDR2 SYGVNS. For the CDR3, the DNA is TGTGCCAGCCAGACAGGGTACAATGAGCAGTTCTTC. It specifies CASQTGYNEQFF.

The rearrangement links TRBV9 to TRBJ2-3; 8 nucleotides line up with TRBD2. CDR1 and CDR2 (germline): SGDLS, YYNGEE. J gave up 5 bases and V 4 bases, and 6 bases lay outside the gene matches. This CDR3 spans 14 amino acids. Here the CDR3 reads CASSLSGILDTQYF. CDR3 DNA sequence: TGTGCCAGCAGCCTTAGCGGGATCTTAGATACGCAGTATTTT.

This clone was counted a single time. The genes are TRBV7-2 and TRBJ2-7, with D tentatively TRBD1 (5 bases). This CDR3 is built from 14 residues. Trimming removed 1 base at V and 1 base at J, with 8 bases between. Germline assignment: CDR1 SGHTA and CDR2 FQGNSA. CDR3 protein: CASSLDRFSYEQYF. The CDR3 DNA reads TGTGCCAGCAGCTTAGACAGGTTTTCCTACGAGCAGTACTTC.

CDR3 residues: CASSLVPMADSGANVLTF. As DNA, the CDR3 is TGTGCCAGCAGTTTGGTCCCGATGGCGGACTCTGGGGCCAACGTCCTGACTTTC. V gene TRBV28 combines with J gene TRBJ2-6; D is undetermined. Germline loops: CDR1 MDHEN, CDR2 SYDVKM. Trimming cost V 3 bases and J 0 bases, with 15 bases left between them. The CDR3 is made up of 18 amino acids.

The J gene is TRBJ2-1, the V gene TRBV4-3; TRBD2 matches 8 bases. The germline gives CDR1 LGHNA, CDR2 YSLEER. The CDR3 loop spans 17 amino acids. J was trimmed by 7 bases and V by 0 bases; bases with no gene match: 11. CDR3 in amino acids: CASSQDLPSGRRNEQFF. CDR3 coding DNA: TGCGCCAGCAGCCAAGATCTTCCCAGCGGGAGACGAAATGAGCAGTTCTTC.

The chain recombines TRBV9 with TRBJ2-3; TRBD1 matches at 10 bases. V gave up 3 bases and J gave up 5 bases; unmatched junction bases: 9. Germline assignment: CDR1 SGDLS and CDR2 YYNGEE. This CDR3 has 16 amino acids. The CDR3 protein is CASSARDRGKVDTQYF. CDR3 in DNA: TGTGCCAGCAGCGCAAGGGACAGGGGAAAAGTAGATACGCAGTATTTT.

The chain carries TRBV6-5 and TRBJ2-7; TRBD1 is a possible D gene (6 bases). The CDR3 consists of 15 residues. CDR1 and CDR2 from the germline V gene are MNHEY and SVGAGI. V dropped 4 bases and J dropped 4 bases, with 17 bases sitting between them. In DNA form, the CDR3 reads TGTGCCAGCAGTTTGTCCGGGACACCAATTTACGAGCAGTACTTC. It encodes CASSLSGTPIYEQYF.

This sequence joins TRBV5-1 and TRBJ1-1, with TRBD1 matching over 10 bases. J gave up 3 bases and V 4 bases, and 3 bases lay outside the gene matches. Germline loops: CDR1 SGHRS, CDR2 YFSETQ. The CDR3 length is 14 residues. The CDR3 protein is CASSRQGADTEAFF. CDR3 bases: TGCGCCAGCAGCAGACAGGGGGCGGACACTGAAGCTTTCTTT.

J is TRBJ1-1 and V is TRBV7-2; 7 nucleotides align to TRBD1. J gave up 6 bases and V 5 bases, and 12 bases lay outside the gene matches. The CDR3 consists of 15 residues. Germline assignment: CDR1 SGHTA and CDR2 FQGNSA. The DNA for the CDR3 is TGTGCCAGCAGCACCCAGGGGGGCCATGGACCTGAAGCTTTCTTT. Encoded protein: CASSTQGGHGPEAFF.

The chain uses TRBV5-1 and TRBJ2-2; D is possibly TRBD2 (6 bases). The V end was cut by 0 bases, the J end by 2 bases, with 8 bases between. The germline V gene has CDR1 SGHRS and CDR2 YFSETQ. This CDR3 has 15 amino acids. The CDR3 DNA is TGCGCCAGCAGCTTGGTGGGGGGAAACACCGGGGAGCTGTTTTTT. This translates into CASSLVGGNTGELFF.

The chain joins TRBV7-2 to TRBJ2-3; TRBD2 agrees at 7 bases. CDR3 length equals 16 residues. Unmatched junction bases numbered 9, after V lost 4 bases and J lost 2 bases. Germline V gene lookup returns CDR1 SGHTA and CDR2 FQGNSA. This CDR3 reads CASSWFGGSATDTQYF. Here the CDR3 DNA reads TGTGCCAGCAGCTGGTTTGGCGGGAGCGCCACAGATACGCAGTATTTT.

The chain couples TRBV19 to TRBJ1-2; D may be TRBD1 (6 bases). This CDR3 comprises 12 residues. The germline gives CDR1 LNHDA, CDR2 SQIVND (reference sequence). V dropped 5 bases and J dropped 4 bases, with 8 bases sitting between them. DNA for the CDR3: TGTGCCAGTAGTGACAGGCGCTATGGCTACACCTTC. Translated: CASSDRRYGYTF.

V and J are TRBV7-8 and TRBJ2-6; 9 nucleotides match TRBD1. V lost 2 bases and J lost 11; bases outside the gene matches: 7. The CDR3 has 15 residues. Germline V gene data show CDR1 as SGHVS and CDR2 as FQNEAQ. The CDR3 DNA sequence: TGTGCCAGCAGCTTACGTTTGGGACAGGGCGACGTCCTGACTTTC. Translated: CASSLRLGQGDVLTF.

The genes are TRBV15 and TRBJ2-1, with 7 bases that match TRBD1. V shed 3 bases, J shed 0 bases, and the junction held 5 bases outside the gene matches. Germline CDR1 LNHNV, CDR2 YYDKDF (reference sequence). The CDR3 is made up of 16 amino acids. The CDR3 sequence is CATSRATGVSYNEQFF. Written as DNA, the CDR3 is TGTGCCACCAGCAGGGCTACAGGGGTCTCCTACAATGAGCAGTTCTTC.

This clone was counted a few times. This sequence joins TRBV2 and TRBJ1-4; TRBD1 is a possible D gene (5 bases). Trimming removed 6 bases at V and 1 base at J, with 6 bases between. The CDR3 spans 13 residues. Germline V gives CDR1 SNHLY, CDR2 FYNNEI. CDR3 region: CASRTETNEKLFF. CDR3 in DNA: TGTGCCAGCAGGACAGAAACTAATGAAAAACTGTTTTTT.

The CDR3 is CSVEERAGSTDTQYF. The CDR3, as DNA: TGCAGCGTTGAAGAGCGGGCGGGAAGCACAGATACGCAGTATTTT. The chain recombines TRBV29-1 with TRBJ2-3; D is perhaps TRBD2 (6 bases). The CDR3 has 15 amino acids. CDR1 is SQVTM and CDR2 is ANQGSEA in the germline V gene. V was pared by 0 bases and J by 0 bases, with 10 bases between.

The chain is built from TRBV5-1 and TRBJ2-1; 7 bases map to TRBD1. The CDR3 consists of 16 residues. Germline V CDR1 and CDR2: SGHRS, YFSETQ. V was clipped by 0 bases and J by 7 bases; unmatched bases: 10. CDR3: CASSLAGTALRNEQFF. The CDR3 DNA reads TGCGCCAGCAGCTTGGCCGGGACAGCACTACGGAATGAGCAGTTCTTC. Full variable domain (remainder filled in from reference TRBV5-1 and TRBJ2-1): KAGVTQTPRYLIKTRGQQVTLSCSPISGHRSVSWYQQTPGQGLQFLFEYFSETQRNKGNFPGRFSGRQFSNSRSEMNVSTLELGDSALYLCASSLAGTALRNEQFFGPGTRLTVL.

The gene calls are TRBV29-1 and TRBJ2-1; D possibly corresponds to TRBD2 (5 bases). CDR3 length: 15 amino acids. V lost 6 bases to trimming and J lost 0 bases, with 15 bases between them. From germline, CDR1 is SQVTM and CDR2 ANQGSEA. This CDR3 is CSVPADTSSYNEQFF. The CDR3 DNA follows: TGCAGCGTCCCAGCGGATACTAGCTCCTACAATGAGCAGTTCTTC.

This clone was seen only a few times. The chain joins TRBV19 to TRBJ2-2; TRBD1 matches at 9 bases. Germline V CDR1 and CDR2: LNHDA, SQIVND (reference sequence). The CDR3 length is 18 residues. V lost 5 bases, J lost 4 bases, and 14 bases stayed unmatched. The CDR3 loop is CASSFWGQGLTPTGELFF. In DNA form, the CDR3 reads TGTGCCAGTAGTTTCTGGGGACAGGGACTCACCCCCACCGGGGAGCTGTTTTTT. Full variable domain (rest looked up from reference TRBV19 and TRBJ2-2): DGGITQSPKYLFRKEGQNVTLSCEQNLNHDAMYWYRQDPGQGLRLIYYSQIVNDFQKGDIAEGYSVSREKKESFPLTVTSAQKNPTAFYLCASSFWGQGLTPTGELFFGEGSRLTVL.

CDR3 bases: TGTGCCAGCAGCCAAGCGATAGGGGCGGAGACCCAGTACTTC. Translating gives CASSQAIGAETQYF. J is TRBJ2-5 and V is TRBV14; tentatively, D is TRBD1 (5 bases). The length of the CDR3 is 14 residues. Trimming pared 1 base from V and 5 bases from J, leaving 11 bases between. The germline CDR1 and CDR2 sequences are SGHDN and FVKESK.

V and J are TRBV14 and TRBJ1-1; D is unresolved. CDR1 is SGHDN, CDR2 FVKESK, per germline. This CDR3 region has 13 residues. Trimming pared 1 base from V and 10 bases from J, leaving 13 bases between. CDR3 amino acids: CASSQAGRFRAFF. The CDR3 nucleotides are TGTGCCAGCAGCCAAGCGGGAAGATTTAGAGCTTTCTTT.

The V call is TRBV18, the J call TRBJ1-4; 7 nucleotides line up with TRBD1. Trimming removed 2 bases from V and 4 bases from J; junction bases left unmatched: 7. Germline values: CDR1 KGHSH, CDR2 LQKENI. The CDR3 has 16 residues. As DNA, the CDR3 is TGTGCCAGCTCACCAGCGACAGGGTATCGTAATGAAAAACTGTTTTTT. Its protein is CASSPATGYRNEKLFF.

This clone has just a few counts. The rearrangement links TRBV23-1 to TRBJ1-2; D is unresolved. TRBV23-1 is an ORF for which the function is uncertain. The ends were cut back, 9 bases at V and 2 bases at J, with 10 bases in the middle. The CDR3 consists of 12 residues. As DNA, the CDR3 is TGCGCCAGTAAGACAAAGAACTATGGCTACACCTTC. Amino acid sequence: CASKTKNYGYTF.